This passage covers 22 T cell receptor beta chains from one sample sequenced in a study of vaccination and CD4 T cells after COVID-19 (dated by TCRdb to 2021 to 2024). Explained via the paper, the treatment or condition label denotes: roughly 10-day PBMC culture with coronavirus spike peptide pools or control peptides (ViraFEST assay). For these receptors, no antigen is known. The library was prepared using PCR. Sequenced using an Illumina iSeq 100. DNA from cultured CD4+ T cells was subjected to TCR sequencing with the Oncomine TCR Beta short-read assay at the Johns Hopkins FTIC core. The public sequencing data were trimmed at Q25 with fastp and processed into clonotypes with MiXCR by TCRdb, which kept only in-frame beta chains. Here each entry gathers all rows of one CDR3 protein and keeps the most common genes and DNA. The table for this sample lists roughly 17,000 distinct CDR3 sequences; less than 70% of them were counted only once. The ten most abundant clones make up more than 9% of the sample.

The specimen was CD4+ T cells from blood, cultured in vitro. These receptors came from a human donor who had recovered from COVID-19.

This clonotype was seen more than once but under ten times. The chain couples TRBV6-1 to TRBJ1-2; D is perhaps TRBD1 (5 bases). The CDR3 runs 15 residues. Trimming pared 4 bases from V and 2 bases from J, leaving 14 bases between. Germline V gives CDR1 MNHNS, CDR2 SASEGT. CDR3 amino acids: CASSASDSVNYGYTF. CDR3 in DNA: TGTGCCAGCAGTGCTTCTGACAGTGTCAACTATGGCTACACCTTC.

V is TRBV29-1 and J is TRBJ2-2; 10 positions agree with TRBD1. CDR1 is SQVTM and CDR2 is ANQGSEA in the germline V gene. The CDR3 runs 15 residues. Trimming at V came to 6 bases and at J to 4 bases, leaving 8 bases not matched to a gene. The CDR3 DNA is TGCAGCGTCACCGACAGGGGGCTGGGCACCGGGGAGCTGTTTTTT. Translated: CSVTDRGLGTGELFF.

The CDR3: CASRDRTKETQYF. DNA for the CDR3: TGTGCCAGCAGAGACAGAACGAAAGAGACCCAGTACTTC. This chain joins TRBV6-1 and TRBJ2-5, with D perhaps matching TRBD1 (5 bases). Per germline, CDR1 MNHNS and CDR2 SASEGT. The V end was cut by 6 bases, the J end by 3 bases, with 11 bases between. CDR3 size: 13 residues.

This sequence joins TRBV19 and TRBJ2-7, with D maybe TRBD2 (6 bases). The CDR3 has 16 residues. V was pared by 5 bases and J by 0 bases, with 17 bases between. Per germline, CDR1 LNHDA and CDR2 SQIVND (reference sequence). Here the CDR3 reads CASSGFVARDSYEQYF. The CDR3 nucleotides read TGTGCCAGTAGTGGATTTGTCGCGCGGGACTCCTACGAGCAGTACTTC.

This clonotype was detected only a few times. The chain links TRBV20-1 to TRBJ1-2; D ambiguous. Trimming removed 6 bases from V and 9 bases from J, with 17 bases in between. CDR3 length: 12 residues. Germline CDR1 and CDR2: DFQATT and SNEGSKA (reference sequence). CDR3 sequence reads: CSADYSFGSYTF. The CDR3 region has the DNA TGCAGTGCCGATTATTCATTTGGGAGCTACACCTTC.

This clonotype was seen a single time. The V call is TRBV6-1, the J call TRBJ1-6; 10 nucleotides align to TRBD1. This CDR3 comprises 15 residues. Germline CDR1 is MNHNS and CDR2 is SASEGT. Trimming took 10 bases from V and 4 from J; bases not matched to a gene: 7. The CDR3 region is CATDRGLYYNSPLHF. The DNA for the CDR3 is TGTGCCACCGACAGGGGGCTATATTATAATTCACCCCTCCACTTT.

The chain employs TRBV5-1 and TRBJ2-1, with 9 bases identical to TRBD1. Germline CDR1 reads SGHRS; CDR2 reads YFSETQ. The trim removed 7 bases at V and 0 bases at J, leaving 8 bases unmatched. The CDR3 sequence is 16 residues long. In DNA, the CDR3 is TGCGCCAGCCGCGGTGGGACAGGGACCTCCTACAATGAGCAGTTCTTC. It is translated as CASRGGTGTSYNEQFF.

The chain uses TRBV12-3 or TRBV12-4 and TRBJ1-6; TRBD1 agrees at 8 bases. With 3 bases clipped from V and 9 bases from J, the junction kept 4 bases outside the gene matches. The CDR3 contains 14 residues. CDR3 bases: TGTGCCAGCAGTTTTCAGGGGGCATCTTCACCCCTCCACTTT. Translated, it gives CASSFQGASSPLHF.

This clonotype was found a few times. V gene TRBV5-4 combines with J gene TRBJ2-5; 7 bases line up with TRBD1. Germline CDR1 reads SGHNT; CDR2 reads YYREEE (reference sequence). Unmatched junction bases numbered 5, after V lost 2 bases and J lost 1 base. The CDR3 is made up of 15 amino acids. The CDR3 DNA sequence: TGTGCCAGCAGCTTATGGGCAGGGGGCCAAGAGACCCAGTACTTC. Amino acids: CASSLWAGGQETQYF.

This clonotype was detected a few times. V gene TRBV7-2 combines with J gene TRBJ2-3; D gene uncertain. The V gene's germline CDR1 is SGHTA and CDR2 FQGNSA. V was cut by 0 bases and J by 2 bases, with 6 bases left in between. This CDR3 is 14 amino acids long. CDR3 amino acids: CASSLAPATDTQYF. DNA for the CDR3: TGTGCCAGCAGCTTAGCCCCAGCCACAGATACGCAGTATTTT.

The CDR3 reads CASTPPGPQPYETDANYGYTF. CDR3 DNA sequence: TGTGCCAGCACCCCCCCGGGCCCACAGCCGTATGAGACCGATGCTAACTATGGCTACACCTTC. This rearrangement joins TRBV21-1 to TRBJ1-2; the table's D gene call, TRBD1, was not cross checked with the DNA. TRBV21-1 has pseudogene status. CDR3 length: 21 amino acids.

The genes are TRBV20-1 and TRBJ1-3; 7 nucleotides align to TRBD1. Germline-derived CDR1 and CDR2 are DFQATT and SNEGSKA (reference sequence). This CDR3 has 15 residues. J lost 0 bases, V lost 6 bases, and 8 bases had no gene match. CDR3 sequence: CSARDSGGSGNTIYF. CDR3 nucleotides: TGCAGTGCCCGGGACAGTGGTGGCTCTGGAAACACCATATATTTT.

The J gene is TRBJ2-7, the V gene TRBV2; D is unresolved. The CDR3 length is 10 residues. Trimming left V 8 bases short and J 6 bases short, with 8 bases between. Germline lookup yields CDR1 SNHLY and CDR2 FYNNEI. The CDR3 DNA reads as TGTGCCAGCCACGGCCGCGAGCAGTACTTC. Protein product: CASHGREQYF.

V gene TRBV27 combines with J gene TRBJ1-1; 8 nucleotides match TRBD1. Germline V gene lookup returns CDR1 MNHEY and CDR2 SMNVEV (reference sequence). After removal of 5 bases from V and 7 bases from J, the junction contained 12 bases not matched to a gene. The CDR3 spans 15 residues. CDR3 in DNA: TGTGCCAGCAGTCCTTGGACAGGGAAAGAAAATGAAGCTTTCTTT. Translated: CASSPWTGKENEAFF.

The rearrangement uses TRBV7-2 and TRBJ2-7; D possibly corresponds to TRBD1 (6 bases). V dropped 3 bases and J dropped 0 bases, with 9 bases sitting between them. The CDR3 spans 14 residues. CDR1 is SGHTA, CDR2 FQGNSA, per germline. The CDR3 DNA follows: TGTGCCAGCAGCTTTGACAGGAGCTCCTACGAGCAGTACTTC. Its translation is CASSFDRSSYEQYF.

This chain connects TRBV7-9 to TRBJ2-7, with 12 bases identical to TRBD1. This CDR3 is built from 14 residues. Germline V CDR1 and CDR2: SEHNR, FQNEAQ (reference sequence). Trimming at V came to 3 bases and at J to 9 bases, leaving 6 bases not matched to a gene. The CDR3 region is CASSFPGQGAGQYF. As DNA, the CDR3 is TGTGCCAGCAGCTTCCCGGGACAGGGGGCGGGGCAGTACTTC.

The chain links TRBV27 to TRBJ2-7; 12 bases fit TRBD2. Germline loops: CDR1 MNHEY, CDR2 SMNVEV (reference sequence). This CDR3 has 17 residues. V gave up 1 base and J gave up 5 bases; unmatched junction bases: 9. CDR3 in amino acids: CASSLWSSGRAFNEQYF. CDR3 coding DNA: TGTGCCAGCAGTTTATGGTCTAGCGGGAGGGCCTTCAACGAGCAGTACTTC.

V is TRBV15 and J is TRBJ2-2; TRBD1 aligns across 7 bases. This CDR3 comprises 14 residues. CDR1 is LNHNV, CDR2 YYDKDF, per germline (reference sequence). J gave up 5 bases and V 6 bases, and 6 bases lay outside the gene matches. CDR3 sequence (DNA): TGTGCCACCAGGCTGACAGGGTCTACCGGGGAGCTGTTTTTT. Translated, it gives CATRLTGSTGELFF.

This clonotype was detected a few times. The CDR3 region has the DNA TGTGCCAGCAGGGGGACAGGGGGCGTTCAGCCCCAGCATTTT. Translated: CASRGTGGVQPQHF. J is TRBJ1-5 and V is TRBV6-1, with 12 nucleotides matching TRBD1. The CDR3 totals 14 residues. With 6 bases clipped from V and 6 bases from J, the junction kept 3 bases outside the gene matches. The germline gives CDR1 MNHNS, CDR2 SASEGT.

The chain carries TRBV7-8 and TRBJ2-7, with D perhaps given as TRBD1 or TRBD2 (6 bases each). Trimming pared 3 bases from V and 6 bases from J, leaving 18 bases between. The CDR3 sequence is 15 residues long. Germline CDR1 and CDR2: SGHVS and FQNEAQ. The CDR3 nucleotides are TGTGCCAGCAGCTTTAGGGACACGGGGGTGAGCGAGCAGTACTTC. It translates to CASSFRDTGVSEQYF.

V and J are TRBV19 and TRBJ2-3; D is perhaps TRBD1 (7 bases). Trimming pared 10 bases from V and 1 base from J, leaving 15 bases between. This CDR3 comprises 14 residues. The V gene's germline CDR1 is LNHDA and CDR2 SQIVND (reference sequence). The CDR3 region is CATRRRGRTDTQYF. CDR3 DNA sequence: TGTGCCACCCGAAGGAGGGGGCGCACAGATACGCAGTATTTT.

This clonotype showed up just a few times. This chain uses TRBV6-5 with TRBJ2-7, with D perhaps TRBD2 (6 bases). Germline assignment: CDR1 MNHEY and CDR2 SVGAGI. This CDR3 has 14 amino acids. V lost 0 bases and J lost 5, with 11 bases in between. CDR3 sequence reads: CASSYSTAGHEQYF. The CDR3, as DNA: TGTGCCAGCAGTTACTCCACTGCGGGGCACGAGCAGTACTTC.